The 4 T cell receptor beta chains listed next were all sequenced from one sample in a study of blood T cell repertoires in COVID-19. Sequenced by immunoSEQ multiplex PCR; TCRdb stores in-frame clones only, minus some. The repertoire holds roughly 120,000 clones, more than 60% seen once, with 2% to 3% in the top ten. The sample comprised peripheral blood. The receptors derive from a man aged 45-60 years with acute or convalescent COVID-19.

The CDR3 DNA follows: TGTGCCAGCAGCGTATTGTTTGGGACTCCACACGAGCAGTTCTTC. Translating it yields CASSVLFGTPHEQFF. The chain has TRBV9 and TRBJ2-1, with D maybe TRBD2 (6 bases). The CDR3 has 15 residues. V lost 1 base and J lost 10, with 18 bases in between. Germline V gene lookup returns CDR1 SGDLS and CDR2 YYNGEE.

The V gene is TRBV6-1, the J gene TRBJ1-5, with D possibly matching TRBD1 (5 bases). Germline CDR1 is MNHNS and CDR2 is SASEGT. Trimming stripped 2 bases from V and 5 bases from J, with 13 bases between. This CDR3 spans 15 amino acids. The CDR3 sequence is CASSERGVLDQPQHF. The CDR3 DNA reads TGTGCCAGCAGTGAACGGGGGGTACTCGATCAGCCCCAGCATTTT.

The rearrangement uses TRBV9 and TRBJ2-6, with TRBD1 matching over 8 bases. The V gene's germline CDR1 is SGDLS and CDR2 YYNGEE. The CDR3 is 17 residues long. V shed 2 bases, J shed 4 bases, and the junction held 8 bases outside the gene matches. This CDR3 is CASSVDAGGAGANVLTF. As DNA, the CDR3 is TGTGCCAGCAGCGTCGATGCAGGGGGCGCCGGGGCCAACGTCCTGACTTTC.

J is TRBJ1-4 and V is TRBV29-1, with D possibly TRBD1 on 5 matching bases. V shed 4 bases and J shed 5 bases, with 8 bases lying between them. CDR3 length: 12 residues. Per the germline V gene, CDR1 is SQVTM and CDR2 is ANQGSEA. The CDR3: CSVAGGNEKLFF. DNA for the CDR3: TGCAGCGTTGCTGGGGGGAATGAAAAACTGTTTTTT.